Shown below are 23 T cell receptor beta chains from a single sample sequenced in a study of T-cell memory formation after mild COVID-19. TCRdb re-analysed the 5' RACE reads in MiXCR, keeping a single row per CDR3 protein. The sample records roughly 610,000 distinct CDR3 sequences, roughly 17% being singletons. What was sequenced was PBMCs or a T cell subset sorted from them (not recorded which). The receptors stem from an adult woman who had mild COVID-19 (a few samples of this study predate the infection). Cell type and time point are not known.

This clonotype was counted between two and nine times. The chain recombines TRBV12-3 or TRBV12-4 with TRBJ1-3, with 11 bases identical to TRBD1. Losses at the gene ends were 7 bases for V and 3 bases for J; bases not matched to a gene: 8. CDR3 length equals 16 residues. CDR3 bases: TGTGCCAGCACCTCCTCGGGACAGGGGGGTGGAAACACCATATATTTT. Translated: CASTSSGQGGGNTIYF.

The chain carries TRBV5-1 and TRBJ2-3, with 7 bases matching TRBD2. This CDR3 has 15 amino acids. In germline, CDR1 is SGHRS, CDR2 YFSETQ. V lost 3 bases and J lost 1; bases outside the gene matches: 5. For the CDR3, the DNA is TGCGCCAGCAGCTCATCCCGGGGGGGCACAGATACGCAGTATTTT. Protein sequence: CASSSSRGGTDTQYF.

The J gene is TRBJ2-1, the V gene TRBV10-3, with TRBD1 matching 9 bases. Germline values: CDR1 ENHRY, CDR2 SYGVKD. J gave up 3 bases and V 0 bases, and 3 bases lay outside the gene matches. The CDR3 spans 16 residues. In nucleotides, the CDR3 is TGTGCCATCAGTGAGTCCGGGGGACAGGGCTACAATGAGCAGTTCTTC. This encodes CAISESGGQGYNEQFF.

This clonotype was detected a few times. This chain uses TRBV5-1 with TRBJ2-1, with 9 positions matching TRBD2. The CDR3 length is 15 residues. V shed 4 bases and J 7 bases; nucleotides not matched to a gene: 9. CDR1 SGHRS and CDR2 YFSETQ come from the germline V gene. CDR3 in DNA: TGCGCCAGCAGCGGGGGACTAGCCTCCCAGAATGAGCAGTTCTTC. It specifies CASSGGLASQNEQFF.

The CDR3 sequence: CASQSGTGSNEQFF. The CDR3 DNA reads TGTGCCTCACAGTCCGGGACAGGGAGCAATGAGCAGTTCTTC. V is TRBV12-3 or TRBV12-4 and J is TRBJ2-1; 9 nucleotides agree with TRBD1. V trimming: 11 bases; J trimming: 6 bases; junction bases outside the gene matches: 11. The CDR3 totals 14 residues.

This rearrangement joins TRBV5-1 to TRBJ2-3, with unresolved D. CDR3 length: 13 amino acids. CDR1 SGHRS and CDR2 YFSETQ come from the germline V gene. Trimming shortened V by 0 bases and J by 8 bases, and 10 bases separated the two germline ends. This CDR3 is CASSLGGRATQYF. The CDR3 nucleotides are TGCGCCAGCAGCTTGGGAGGCCGGGCTACGCAGTATTTT.

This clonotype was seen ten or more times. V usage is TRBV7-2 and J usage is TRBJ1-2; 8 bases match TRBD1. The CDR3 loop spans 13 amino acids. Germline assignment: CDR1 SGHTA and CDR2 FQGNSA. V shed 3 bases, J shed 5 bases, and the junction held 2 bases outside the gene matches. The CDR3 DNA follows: TGTGCCAGCAGCTTGGGGACAGGATATGGCTACACCTTC. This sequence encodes CASSLGTGYGYTF.

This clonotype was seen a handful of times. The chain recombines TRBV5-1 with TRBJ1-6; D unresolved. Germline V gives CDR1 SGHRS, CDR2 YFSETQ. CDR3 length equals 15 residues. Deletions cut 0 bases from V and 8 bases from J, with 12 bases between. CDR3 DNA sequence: TGCGCCAGCAGCTTGGTGTGGGGAGGATATTCACCCCTCCACTTT. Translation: CASSLVWGGYSPLHF.

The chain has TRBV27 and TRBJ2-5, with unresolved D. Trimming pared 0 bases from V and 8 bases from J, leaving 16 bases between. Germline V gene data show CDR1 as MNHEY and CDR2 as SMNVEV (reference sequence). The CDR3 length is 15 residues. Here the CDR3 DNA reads TGTGCCAGCAGTTTATCCTGGGTGAATCTCGACACCCAGTACTTC. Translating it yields CASSLSWVNLDTQYF.

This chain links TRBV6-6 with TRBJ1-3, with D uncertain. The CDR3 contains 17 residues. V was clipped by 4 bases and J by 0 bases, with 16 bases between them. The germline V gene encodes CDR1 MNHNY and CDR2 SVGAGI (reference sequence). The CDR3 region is CASSSPPYGRSGNTIYF. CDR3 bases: TGTGCCAGCAGTTCCCCCCCGTACGGACGCTCTGGAAACACCATATATTTT.

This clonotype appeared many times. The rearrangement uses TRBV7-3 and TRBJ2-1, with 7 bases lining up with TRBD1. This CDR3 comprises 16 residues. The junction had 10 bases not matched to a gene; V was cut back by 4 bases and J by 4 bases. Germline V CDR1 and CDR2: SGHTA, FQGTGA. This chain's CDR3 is CASSSRTGRGYNEQFF. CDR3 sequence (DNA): TGTGCCAGCAGCTCAAGGACAGGCAGGGGGTACAATGAGCAGTTCTTC.

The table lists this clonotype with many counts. CDR3 protein: CASSFPTSGFDTQYF. CDR3 nucleotide sequence: TGTGCCAGCAGCTTCCCGACTAGCGGATTCGATACGCAGTATTTT. This chain connects TRBV7-9 to TRBJ2-3, with 9 bases fitting TRBD2. Per germline, CDR1 SEHNR and CDR2 FQNEAQ (reference sequence). CDR3 size: 15 residues. V shed 3 bases, J shed 6 bases, and the junction held 7 bases outside the gene matches.

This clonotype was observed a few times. The CDR3 region has the DNA TGTGCCAGCAGCAGAGGGGGACAATACAATGAGCAGTTCTTC. Translation gives CASSRGGQYNEQFF. The rearrangement links TRBV9 to TRBJ2-1; TRBD1 might be the D (6 bases). The CDR3 is 14 residues long. Trimming removed 4 bases at V and 4 bases at J, with 12 bases between. Germline CDR1 reads SGDLS; CDR2 reads YYNGEE.

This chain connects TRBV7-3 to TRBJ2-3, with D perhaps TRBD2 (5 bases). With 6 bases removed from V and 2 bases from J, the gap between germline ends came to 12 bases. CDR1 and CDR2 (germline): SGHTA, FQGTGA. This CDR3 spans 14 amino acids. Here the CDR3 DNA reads TGTGCCAGCAGATTAGGAGGCGACACAGATACGCAGTATTTT. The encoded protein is CASRLGGDTDTQYF. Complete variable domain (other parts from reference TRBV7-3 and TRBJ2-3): GAGVSQTPSNKVTEKGKYVELRCDPISGHTALYWYRQSLGQGPEFLIYFQGTGAADDSGLPNDRFFAVRPEGSVSTLKIQRTERGDSAVYLCASRLGGDTDTQYFGPGTRLTVL.

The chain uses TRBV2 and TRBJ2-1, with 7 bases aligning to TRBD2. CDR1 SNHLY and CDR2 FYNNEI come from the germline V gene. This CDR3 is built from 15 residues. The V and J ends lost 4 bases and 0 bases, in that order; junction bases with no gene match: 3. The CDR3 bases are TGTGCCAGCAGTGTGACTAGCAGCTCCTACAATGAGCAGTTCTTC. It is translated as CASSVTSSSYNEQFF.

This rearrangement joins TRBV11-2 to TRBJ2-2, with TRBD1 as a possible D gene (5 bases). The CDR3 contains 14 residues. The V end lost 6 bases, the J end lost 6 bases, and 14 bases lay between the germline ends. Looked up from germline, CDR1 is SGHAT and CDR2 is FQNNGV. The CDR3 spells CASSSSGSPGELFF. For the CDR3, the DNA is TGTGCCAGCAGTTCCTCAGGGTCCCCCGGGGAGCTGTTTTTT.

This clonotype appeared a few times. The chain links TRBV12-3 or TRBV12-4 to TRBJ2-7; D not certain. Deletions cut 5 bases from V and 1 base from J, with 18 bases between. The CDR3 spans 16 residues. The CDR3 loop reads CASSPVAGGPSYEQYF. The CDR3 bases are TGTGCCAGCAGTCCTGTGGCAGGTGGCCCATCCTACGAGCAGTACTTC.

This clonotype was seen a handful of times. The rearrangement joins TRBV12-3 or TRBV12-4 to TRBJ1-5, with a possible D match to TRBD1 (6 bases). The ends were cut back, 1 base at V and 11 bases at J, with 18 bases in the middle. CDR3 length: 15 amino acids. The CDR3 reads CASSLGQLRGVAQHF. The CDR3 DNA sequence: TGTGCCAGCAGTTTAGGGCAGTTGAGGGGGGTAGCCCAGCATTTT.

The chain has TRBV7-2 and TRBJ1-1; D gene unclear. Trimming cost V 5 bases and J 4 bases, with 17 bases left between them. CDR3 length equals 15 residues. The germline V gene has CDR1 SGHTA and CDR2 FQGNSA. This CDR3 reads CASSRNTGIGTEAFF. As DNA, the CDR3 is TGTGCCAGCAGCCGAAATACGGGTATTGGCACTGAAGCTTTCTTT.

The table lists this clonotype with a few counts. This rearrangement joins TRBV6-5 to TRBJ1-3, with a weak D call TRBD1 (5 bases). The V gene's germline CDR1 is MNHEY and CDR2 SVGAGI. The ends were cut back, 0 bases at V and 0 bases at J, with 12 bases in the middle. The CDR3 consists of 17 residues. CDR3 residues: CASSYSIQGTSGNTIYF. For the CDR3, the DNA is TGTGCCAGCAGTTACTCGATCCAGGGAACCTCTGGAAACACCATATATTTT.

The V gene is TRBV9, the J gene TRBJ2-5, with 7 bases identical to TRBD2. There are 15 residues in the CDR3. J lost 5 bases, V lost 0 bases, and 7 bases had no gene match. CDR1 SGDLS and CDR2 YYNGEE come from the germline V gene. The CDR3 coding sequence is TGTGCCAGCAGCGTAGCTATGGGACTAACGGAGACCCAGTACTTC. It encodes CASSVAMGLTETQYF.

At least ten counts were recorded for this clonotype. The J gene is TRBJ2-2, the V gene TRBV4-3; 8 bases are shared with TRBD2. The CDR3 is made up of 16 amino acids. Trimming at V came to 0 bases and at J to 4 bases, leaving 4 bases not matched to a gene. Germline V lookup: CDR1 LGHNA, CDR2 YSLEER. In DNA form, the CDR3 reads TGCGCCAGCAGCCAAGAAGCGGGAGCTAGCACCGGGGAGCTGTTTTTT. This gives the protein CASSQEAGASTGELFF.

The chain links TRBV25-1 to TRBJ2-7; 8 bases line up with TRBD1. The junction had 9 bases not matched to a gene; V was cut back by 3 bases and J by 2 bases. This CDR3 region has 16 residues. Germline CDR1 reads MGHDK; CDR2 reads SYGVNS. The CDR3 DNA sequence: TGTGCCAGCAGTGATAGCTGGCAGGGGGCCCCCTACGAGCAGTACTTC. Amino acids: CASSDSWQGAPYEQYF.